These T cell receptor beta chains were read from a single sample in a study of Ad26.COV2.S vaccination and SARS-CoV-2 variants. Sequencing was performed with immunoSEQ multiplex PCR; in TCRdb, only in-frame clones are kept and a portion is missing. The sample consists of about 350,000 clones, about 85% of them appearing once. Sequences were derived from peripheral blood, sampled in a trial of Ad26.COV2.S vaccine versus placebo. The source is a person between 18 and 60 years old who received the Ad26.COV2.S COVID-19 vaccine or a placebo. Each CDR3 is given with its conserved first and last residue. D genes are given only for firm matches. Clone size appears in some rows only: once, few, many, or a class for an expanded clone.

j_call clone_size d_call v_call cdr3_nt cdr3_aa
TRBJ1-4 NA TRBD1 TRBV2 TGTGCCAGCAGGTACAGGGGAGGCGCTGAAAAACTGTTTTTT CASRYRGGAEKLFF
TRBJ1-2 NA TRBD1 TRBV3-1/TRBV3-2 TGTGCCAGCAGCCAAAACCCGGGACAGGGGGCGCAGGGCTACACCTTC CASSQNPGQGAQGYTF
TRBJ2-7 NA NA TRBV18 TGTGCCAGCTCATTCGAGCGGCCTCCTGGGGAGCAGTACTTC CASSFERPPGEQYF
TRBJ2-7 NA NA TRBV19 TGTGCCAGTAGTTACAGCGATACCTACGAGCAGTACTTC CASSYSDTYEQYF
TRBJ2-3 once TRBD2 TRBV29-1 TGCAGCGTTGAGTCGGGCGGGAGTGCAGATACGCAGTATTTT CSVESGGSADTQYF
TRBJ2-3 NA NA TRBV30 TGTGCCTGGAGTGTCGGAAATACGCAGTATTTT CAWSVGNTQYF
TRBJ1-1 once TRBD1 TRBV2 TGTGCCAGCAGAAAGGGGGCTAACACTGAAGCTTTCTTT CASRKGANTEAFF
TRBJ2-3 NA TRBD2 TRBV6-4 TGTGCCAGCAGTGTTGCGGGGGGCACAGATACGCAGTATTTT CASSVAGGTDTQYF
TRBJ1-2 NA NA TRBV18 TGTGCCAGCTCACCAAATACAGCCCCTGATGGCTACACCTTC CASSPNTAPDGYTF
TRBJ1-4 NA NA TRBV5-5 TGTGCCAGCAGCCCAGGAGGTACCGGGGCTAATGAAAAACTGTTTTTT CASSPGGTGANEKLFF
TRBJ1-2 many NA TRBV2 TGTGCCAGCAGTGAGGAAGGAATTGCGCACTATGGCTACACCTTC CASSEEGIAHYGYTF
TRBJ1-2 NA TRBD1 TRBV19 TGTGCCAGTATGAGGACAGGGGAGGAATATGGCTACACCTTC CASMRTGEEYGYTF
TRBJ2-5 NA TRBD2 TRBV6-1 TGTGCCAGCAGTCAAGCGGGGGTGGAGACCCAGTACTTC CASSQAGVETQYF
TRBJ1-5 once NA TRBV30 TGTGCCTGGAGTGAGGGGAGATACAATCAGCCCCAGCATTTT CAWSEGRYNQPQHF
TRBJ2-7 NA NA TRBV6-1 TGTGCCAGCAGTGAAGCTACCAATTTGGATACCTACGAGCAGTACTTC CASSEATNLDTYEQYF
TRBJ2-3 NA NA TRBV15 TGTGCCACCAGCAGAGATTACAACACAGATACGCAGTATTTT CATSRDYNTDTQYF
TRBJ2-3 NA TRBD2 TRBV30 TGTGCCTGGAGTGCGGGGGGTGATAGAGATACGCAGTATTTT CAWSAGGDRDTQYF
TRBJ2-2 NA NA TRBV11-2 TGTGCCAGCAGCTTAGATGGGACCGGGGAGCTGTTTTTT CASSLDGTGELFF
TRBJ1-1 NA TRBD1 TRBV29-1 TGCAGCGTGAACAGGGGAGACACTGAAGCTTTCTTT CSVNRGDTEAFF
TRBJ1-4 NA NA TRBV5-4 TGTGCCAGCAGCGTAGGGGCAACTAATGAAAAACTGTTTTTT CASSVGATNEKLFF
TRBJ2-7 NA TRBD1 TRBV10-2 TGCGCCAGCAGTGAGGGACAGGGCGGAGTCGAGCAGTACTTC CASSEGQGGVEQYF
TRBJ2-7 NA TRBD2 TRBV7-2 TGTGCCAGCAGCGTAGGACTAGCGGGGGGCTTCTCCTACGAGCAGTACTTC CASSVGLAGGFSYEQYF
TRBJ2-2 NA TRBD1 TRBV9 TGTGCCAGCAGCGTAGAGGGGGCTCGGGTCACCGGGGAGCTGTTTTTT CASSVEGARVTGELFF
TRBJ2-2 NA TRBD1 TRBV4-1 TGCGCCAGCAGCCAAGTAATCGGGACAGAAACGAACACCGGGGAGCTGTTTTTT CASSQVIGTETNTGELFF
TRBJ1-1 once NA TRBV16 TGTGCCAGCAGCCCGGAGGGGGGGAGGGACACTGAAGCTTTCTTT CASSPEGGRDTEAFF
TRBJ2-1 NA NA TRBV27 TGTGCCAGCAGTTTATCGGGTCGGAATGAGCAGTTCTTC CASSLSGRNEQFF
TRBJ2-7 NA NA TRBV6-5 TGTGCCAGCAGTCGGGACCTCTACGAGCAGTACTTC CASSRDLYEQYF
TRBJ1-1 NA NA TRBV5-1 TGCGCCAGCAGCTTGGTTGGCAGCCTGAACACTGAAGCTTTCTTT CASSLVGSLNTEAFF
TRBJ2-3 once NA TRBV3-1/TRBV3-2 TGTGCCAGCAGCCAAGATTGGAGGGAGGAGTCAGATACGCAGTATTTT CASSQDWREESDTQYF
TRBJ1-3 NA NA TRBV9 TGTGCCAGCAGCCCGAGGAGCTTACAGGGTGCTGCTGGAAACACCATATATTTT CASSPRSLQGAAGNTIYF
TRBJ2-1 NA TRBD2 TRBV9 TGTGCCAGCAGCGTATCTAGCGGGAGTTGGAATGAGCAGTTCTTC CASSVSSGSWNEQFF
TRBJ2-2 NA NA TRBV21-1 TGTGCCAGCAGCGGACAACTAGCGGGATTCACCGGGGAGCTGTTTTTT CASSGQLAGFTGELFF
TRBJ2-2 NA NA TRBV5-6 TGTGCCAGCAGCTTGAGTGGGACTTGGGGACTTACCGGGGAGCTGTTTTTT CASSLSGTWGLTGELFF
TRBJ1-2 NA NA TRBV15 TGTGCCACCAGCAGAGGAGAGGGGACCGTTGGCTACACCTTC CATSRGEGTVGYTF
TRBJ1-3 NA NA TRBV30 TGTGCCTGGAGTGTAATCAGTCAGGGGACCATATATTTT CAWSVISQGTIYF
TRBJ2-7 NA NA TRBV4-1 TGCGCCAGCAGCCAAGATCCGGGTTTCTACGAGCAGTACTTC CASSQDPGFYEQYF
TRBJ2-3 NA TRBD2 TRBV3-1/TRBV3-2 TGTGCCAGCAGCGTGGGACTAGGTCATCAAGATACGCAGTATTTT CASSVGLGHQDTQYF
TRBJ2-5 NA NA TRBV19 TGTGCCAGTAGACTGGGGACCCAAGGGACCCAGTACTTC CASRLGTQGTQYF
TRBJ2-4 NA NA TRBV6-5 TGTGCCAGCAGTTACTCGAACGCTGAAGGCATTCAGTACTTC CASSYSNAEGIQYF
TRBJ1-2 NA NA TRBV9 TGTGCCAGCAGCACTAAATCAGGGTACGGCTACACCTTC CASSTKSGYGYTF
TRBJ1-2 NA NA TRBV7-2 TGTGCCAGCAGCCCTAACCCACGGTGGACTGAGGGCTACACCTTC CASSPNPRWTEGYTF
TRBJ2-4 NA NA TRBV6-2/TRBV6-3 TGTGCCAGCAGTTACGAGGGGGGAGGGGATTTATTAGCCAAAAACATTCAGTACTTC CASSYEGGGDLLAKNIQYF
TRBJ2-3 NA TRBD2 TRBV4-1 TGCGCCAGCAGCCATAGGCGGGTTAGCGGGAGCGAGAGAACCTCAGATACGCAGTATTTT CASSHRRVSGSERTSDTQYF
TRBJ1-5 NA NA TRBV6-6 TGTGCCACCGCCCAGGGGACCCGTTCTAATCAGCCCCAGCATTTT CATAQGTRSNQPQHF
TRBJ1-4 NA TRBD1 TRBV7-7 TGTGCTAGCAGCCCTACCGCAAGGGGGCTTGAAAAACTGTTTTTT CASSPTARGLEKLFF
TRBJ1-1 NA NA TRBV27 TGTGCCAGCAGTGAACTTGGGACTGAAGCTTTCTTT CASSELGTEAFF
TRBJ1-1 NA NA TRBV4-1 TGCGCCAGCAGCCAATATTCACACGGGACTGAAGCTTTCTTT CASSQYSHGTEAFF
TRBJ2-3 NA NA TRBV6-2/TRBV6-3 TGTGCCAGCAGTTACTCGGGGCGGGACCTCACAGATACGCAGTATTTT CASSYSGRDLTDTQYF
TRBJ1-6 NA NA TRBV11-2 TGTGCCAGCAGCCAACAACCAACAGGGTATTCACCCCTCCACTTT CASSQQPTGYSPLHF
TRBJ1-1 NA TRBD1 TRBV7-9 TGTGCCAGCAGCGACCCAGGGGGCGTATGGGACACTGAAGCTTTCTTT CASSDPGGVWDTEAFF
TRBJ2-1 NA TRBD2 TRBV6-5 TGTGCCAGCTGGGCCGGGACTAGCGGAGGCCATGAGCAGTTCTTC CASWAGTSGGHEQFF
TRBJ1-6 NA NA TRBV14 TGTGCCAGCAGCCAAGACCCGCTGGTTGGGGTTAATTCACCCCTCCACTTT CASSQDPLVGVNSPLHF
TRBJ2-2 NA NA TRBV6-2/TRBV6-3 TGTGCCAGCAGTTACCGAGACAGTCCCGGGGAGCTGTTTTTT CASSYRDSPGELFF
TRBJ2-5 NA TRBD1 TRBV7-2 TGTGCCAGCAGCCCCCGGACAGGACAAGAGACCCAGTACTTC CASSPRTGQETQYF
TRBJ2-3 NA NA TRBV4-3 TGCGCCAGCAGCCAAGGGGGCGGGAAGGGGACAGATACGCAGTATTTT CASSQGGGKGTDTQYF
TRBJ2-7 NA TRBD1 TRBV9 TGTGCCAGCAGCGTAGTACGACAGGGTCCCTACGAGCAGTACTTC CASSVVRQGPYEQYF
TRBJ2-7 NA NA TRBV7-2 TGTGCCAGCAGCTTAGAGGGGCGGACCACGATTCCCTACGAGCAGTACTTC CASSLEGRTTIPYEQYF
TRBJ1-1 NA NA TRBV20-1 TGCAGTGCTAGTGCCATGGGGAGAGGGAACACTGAAGCTTTCTTT CSASAMGRGNTEAFF
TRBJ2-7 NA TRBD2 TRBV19 TGTGCCAGTAGCGACACTAGCGGGAGGGTCTACGAGCAGTACTTC CASSDTSGRVYEQYF
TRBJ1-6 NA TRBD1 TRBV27 TGTGCCAGCAGTTTTACACAGGGGGTTCATTCACCCCTCCACTTT CASSFTQGVHSPLHF